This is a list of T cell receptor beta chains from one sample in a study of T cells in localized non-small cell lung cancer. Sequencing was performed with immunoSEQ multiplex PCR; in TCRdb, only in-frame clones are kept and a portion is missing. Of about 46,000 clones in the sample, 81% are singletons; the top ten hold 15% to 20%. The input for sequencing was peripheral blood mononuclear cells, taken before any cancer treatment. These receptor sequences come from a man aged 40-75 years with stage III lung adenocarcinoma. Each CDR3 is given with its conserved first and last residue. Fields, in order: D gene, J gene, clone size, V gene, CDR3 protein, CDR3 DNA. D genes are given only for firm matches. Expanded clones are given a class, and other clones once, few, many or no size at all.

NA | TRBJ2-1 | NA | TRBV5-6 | CASSRMGEQFF | TGTGCCAGCAGCAGGATGGGTGAGCAGTTCTTC
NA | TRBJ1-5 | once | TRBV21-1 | CASSKVGQGTFGPQHF | NA
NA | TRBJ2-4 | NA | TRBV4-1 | CASSQGSGGRNIQYF | TGCGCCAGCAGCCAAGGGTCGGGGGGCCGAAACATTCAGTACTTC
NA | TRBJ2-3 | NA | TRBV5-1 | CASSLARLPLSGTDTQYF | TGCGCCAGCAGCTTGGCACGGCTTCCCTTGAGTGGGACAGATACGCAGTATTTT
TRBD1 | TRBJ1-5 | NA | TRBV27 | CASSPLGDRGRQPQHF | TGTGCCAGCAGTCCATTGGGGGACAGGGGGCGTCAGCCCCAGCATTTT
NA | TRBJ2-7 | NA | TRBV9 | CASSVGGGRRWYEQYF | TGTGCCAGCAGCGTAGGCGGAGGGAGGAGATGGTACGAGCAGTACTTC
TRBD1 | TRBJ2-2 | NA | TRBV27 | CASSSPGQATGELFF | TGTGCCAGCAGTTCCCCGGGACAGGCAACCGGGGAGCTGTTTTTT
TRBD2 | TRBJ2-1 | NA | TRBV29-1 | CSVPRGLAGYYNEQFF | TGCAGCGTTCCCCGTGGACTAGCGGGGTATTACAATGAGCAGTTCTTC
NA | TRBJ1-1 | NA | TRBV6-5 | CASSYGLGTEAFF | TGTGCCAGCAGTTACGGTCTGGGCACTGAAGCTTTCTTT
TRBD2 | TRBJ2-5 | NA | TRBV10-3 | CAIRRDWGGETQYF | TGTGCCATCAGGCGGGATTGGGGGGGGGAGACCCAGTACTTC
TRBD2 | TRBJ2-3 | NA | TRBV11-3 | CASSRGGTDTQYF | TGTGCCAGCAGCCGCGGGGGAACAGATACGCAGTATTTT
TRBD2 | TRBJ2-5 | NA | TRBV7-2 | CASSFPLAGGRETQYF | TGTGCCAGCAGCTTCCCACTAGCGGGGGGGCGAGAGACCCAGTACTTC
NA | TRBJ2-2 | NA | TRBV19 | CASKEQLLGSGELFF | TGTGCCAGTAAGGAACAGCTCTTAGGGAGCGGGGAGCTGTTTTTT
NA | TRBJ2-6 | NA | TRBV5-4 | CASSLPTYYQGSGANVLTF | TGTGCCAGCAGCTTGCCGACATATTATCAGGGGTCTGGGGCCAACGTCCTGACTTTC
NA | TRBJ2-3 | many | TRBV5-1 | CASGDGSTDTQYF | TGCGCCAGCGGGGACGGAAGCACAGATACGCAGTATTTT
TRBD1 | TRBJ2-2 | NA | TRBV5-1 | CASSGTGNTGELFF | TGCGCCAGCAGCGGGACAGGAAACACCGGGGAGCTGTTTTTT
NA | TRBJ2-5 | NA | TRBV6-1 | CASSDSPQGETQYF | TGTGCCAGCAGTGATTCCCCCCAGGGGGAGACCCAGTACTTC
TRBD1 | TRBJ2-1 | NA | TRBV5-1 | CASSTLDRANEQFF | TGCGCCAGCAGCACCCTCGACAGGGCTAATGAGCAGTTCTTC
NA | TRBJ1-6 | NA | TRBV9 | CASSGGVDSPLHF | TGTGCCAGCAGCGGCGGGGTGGATTCACCCCTCCACTTT
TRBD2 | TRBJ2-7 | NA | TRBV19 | CASSIRGVINEQYF | TGTGCCAGTAGTATTCGGGGGGTTATCAACGAGCAGTACTTC
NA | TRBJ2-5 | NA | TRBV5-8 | CASSPRGRGQETQYF | TGTGCCAGCAGCCCCCGGGGTAGGGGGCAAGAGACCCAGTACTTC
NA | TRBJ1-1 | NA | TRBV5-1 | CASSLGSGAAFF | TGCGCCAGCAGCTTGGGATCAGGGGCAGCTTTCTTT
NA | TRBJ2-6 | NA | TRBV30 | CAWRRRGSFYSGANVLTF | TGTGCCTGGAGGAGGAGGGGGAGCTTCTACTCTGGGGCCAACGTCCTGACTTTC
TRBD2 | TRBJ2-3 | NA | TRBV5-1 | CASSLGAGGLLPSTDTQYF | TGCGCCAGCAGCTTGGGCGCGGGGGGTCTTCTCCCTAGCACAGATACGCAGTATTTT